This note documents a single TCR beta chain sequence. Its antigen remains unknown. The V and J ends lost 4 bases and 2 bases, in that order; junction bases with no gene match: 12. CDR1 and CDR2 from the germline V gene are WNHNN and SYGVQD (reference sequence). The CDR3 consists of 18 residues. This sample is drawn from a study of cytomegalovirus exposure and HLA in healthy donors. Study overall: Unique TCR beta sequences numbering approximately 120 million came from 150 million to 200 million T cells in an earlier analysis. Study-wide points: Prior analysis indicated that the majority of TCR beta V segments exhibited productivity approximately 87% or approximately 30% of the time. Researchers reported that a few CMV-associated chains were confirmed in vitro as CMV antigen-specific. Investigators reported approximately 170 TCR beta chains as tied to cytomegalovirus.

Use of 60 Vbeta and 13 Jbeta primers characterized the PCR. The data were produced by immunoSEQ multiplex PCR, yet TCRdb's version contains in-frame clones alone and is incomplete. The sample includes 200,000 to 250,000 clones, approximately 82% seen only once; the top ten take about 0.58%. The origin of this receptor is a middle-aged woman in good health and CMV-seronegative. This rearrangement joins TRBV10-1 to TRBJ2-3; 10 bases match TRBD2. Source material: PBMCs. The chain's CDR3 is CASSGSIHSGGITDTQYF. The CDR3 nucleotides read TGCGCCAGCAGTGGCTCTATCCATAGCGGGGGGATCACAGATACGCAGTATTTT.